The T cell receptor beta chain described here comes from a study of CD8 T cells in Susac syndrome. Relapsing-remitting disease, either stable or active, was present in the treatment-naive patients who were the multiple sclerosis controls. TEMRA cells were enriched by FACS, and CD4+ and CD8+ T cells were negatively isolated. When the RNA was reverse transcribed, random hexamers were used with an input of roughly 0.45 to 1 ug. Amplification of TCR beta CDR3 by immunoSEQ multiplex PCR spanned 54 Vbeta and 13 Jbeta. TCRdb processed the immunoSEQ multiplex PCR reads anew with MiXCR; each CDR3 protein has one entry. The table includes 200,000 to 250,000 distinct CDR3 sequences, approximately 95% detected once. CDR1 is DFQATT and CDR2 is SNEGSKA in the germline V gene (reference sequence). The CDR3 extends over 18 amino acids. V dropped 3 bases and J dropped 5; count of bases not matched to a gene: 17.

The chain combines TRBV20-1 with TRBJ2-1, with TRBD2 matching 9 bases. Sequencing was carried out using CD4+ T cells from PBMCs. The TCR sequence derives from a human donor with multiple sclerosis. In DNA form, the CDR3 reads TGCAGTGCTAGGGGGCTAGCGGGGACCCGGAGGGGAAACAATGAGCAGTTCTTC. Protein: CSARGLAGTRRGNNEQFF.